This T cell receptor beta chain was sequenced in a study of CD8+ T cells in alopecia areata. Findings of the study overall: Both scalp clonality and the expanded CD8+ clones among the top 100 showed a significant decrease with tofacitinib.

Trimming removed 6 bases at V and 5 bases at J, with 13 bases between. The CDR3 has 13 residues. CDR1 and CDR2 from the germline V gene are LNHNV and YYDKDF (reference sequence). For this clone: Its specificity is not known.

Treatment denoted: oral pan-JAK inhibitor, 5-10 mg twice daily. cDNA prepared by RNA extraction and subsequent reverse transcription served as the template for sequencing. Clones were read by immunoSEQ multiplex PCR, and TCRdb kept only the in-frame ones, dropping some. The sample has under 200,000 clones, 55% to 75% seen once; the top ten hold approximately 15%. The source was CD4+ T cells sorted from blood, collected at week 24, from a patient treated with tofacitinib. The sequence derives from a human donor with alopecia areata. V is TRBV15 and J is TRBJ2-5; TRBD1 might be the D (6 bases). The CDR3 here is CATRTTGWETQYF. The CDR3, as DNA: TGTGCCACCAGAACAACAGGGTGGGAGACCCAGTACTTC.